A selection of T cell receptor beta chains follows, all from one sample in a study of T cells in Graves' hyperthyroidism and ophthalmopathy. Using its own MiXCR run on the multiplex PCR reads, TCRdb lists one record per CDR3 protein. The table includes roughly 300,000 distinct CDR3 sequences, roughly 21% detected once. Material: blood. The receptors shown here come from a woman between 45 and 65 years old with Graves' hyperthyroidism. Each CDR3 is given without its conserved first and last residue.

V gene | CDR3 protein
TRBV7-9 | ASSTSYRGGNTIY
TRBV7-9 | ASSLASGFSEAF
TRBV30 | AFTGGVSNQPQH
TRBV5-1 | ASSKGTVQNTEAF
TRBV7-8 | ASSHLGGNTEAF
TRBV7-9 | ASSQQGSQPQH
TRBV5-1 | ASSFGGTGKYNEQF
TRBV24-1 | ATSDSGNEQF
TRBV12-3/TRBV12-4 | ASSFPLRENYNEQF
TRBV4-2 | ASSQGSGTAYEQY
TRBV30 | AWGQQGNNQPQH
TRBV30 | AWSVGRASTEAF
TRBV6-1 | ASRPPGVSQPQH
TRBV6-1 | ASSLKKGLANTGELF
TRBV2 | ASSYPGQGYNEQF
TRBV4-2 | ASSQDHLGAGGDYEQY
TRBV20-1 | SARGTNEKLF
TRBV28 | ATRAPMVTNDGF
TRBV29-1 | SVEEGNTGELF
TRBV3-1 | ASSHPADSYEQY
TRBV9 | ASSVGGGGDTGELF
TRBV10-3 | AISESTQGLQETQY
TRBV18 | ASSRDRGTGELF
TRBV11-3 | ASSHLGRGDRNEQF
TRBV15 | ATSKAGTYEQY
TRBV11-3 | ASSLRTAGNTIY
TRBV12-3/TRBV12-4 | ASSSGTGISNQPQH
TRBV28 | ASSLGDLPGNEQF
TRBV18 | ASSPGPNEQY
TRBV27 | ASRGGQGLNTEAF
TRBV12-3/TRBV12-4 | ASSPAFGGNTIY
TRBV28 | ASSTSGTGIQY
TRBV11-2 | ASSSGLGTYNEQF
TRBV4-1 | ASSLSERSYEQY
TRBV11-2 | ASSSYIEQY
TRBV11-2 | ASSPGTERANEQF
TRBV19 | ASSTGRGRGNGYT
TRBV6-4 | ASSDPPGTDGNTIY
TRBV28 | ASRRFTEAF
TRBV15 | ATSKTGLGQQY
TRBV5-1 | ASSLVRAYEQY
TRBV27 | ASRVWGNGEQF
TRBV12-3/TRBV12-4 | ASSFRGSEQY
TRBV12-3/TRBV12-4 | ASRPSAGPKRYEQF
TRBV15 | ATSRDRTSHQPQH
TRBV6-2/TRBV6-3 | ASSYSRQGVDYGYT
TRBV7-8 | ASSLRTLSNEQF
TRBV6-1 | ASSDSGSWYSNQPQH
TRBV4-1 | ASSQGGRGDQPQH
TRBV6-6 | ASSYSRGGTAKNIQY
TRBV24-1 | ATSHEGTEAF
TRBV11-1 | ASTLEVNTEAF
TRBV5-1 | ASSPFERGANEQF
TRBV29-1 | SEMSTDTQY
TRBV7-9 | AGSPTGNSYNEQF